The T cell receptor (beta chain) under discussion was sequenced for a study of monozygotic twins with inflammatory bowel disease. Via template switching, UMIs carrying a 6-nucleotide sample barcode were introduced. TCRdb re-called the 5' RACE reads; one entry per CDR3 protein, DNA not given. The sample includes 140,000 to 150,000 distinct CDR3 sequences. There are 14 residues in the CDR3. Germline CDR1 is SGHDT and CDR2 is YYEEEE. The receptor was derived from a human donor with ulcerative colitis or Crohn's disease, or a healthy co-twin of an affected twin (not recorded which). This chain connects TRBV5-6 to TRBJ2-7. The sequencing sample was made of blood. The CDR3 loop reads CASSFGRNTYEQYF.